This is a list of T cell receptor beta chains from one sample in a study of T-cell reconstitution after alpha-beta-depleted transplantation in children. In TCRdb, the PCR reads were re-called with MiXCR into one record per CDR3 protein. The data show around 600,000 distinct CDR3 sequences, under 25% seen once. The source material was PBMCs, mostly from graft donor cells, sampled 360 days after TCRalphabeta/CD19-depleted stem cell transplant. The receptors here all came from a boy younger than two who had a stem cell transplant for acute myeloid leukemia, so the T cells may come from the graft donor. Each CDR3 is given without its conserved first and last residue. For some rows the clone size is stated as once, few or many, or as a class when expanded; others skip it.

clone size: NA; J gene: TRBJ1-1; V gene: TRBV11-1; CDR3 protein: ASSLVLGREAF
clone size: many; J gene: TRBJ2-5; V gene: TRBV5-5; CDR3 protein: ASSFNPGRKQETQY
clone size: NA; J gene: TRBJ2-5; V gene: TRBV5-1; CDR3 protein: ASSFSFPGQETQY
clone size: NA; J gene: TRBJ2-1; V gene: TRBV11-1; CDR3 protein: ASSQGGARLAGESNLNEQF
clone size: many; J gene: TRBJ2-2; V gene: TRBV12-3/TRBV12-4; CDR3 protein: ASILSGAANTGELF
clone size: NA; J gene: TRBJ1-1; V gene: TRBV12-3/TRBV12-4; CDR3 protein: ASSFSVNEAF
clone size: many; J gene: TRBJ2-2; V gene: TRBV7-9; CDR3 protein: ASSLGHSVANTGELF
clone size: few; J gene: TRBJ2-2; V gene: TRBV12-3/TRBV12-4; CDR3 protein: ASSDRDVLF
clone size: many; J gene: TRBJ2-2; V gene: TRBV12-3/TRBV12-4; CDR3 protein: ASSPGVGGPRNTGELF
clone size: few; J gene: TRBJ1-2; V gene: TRBV12-3/TRBV12-4; CDR3 protein: ASSQNWYGYT
clone size: NA; J gene: TRBJ2-7; V gene: TRBV12-5; CDR3 protein: ASGYRGRPHEQY
clone size: many; J gene: TRBJ1-1; V gene: TRBV5-5; CDR3 protein: ASSLIRDTEAF
clone size: NA; J gene: TRBJ1-2; V gene: TRBV6-5; CDR3 protein: ASSYTPNYGYT
clone size: NA; J gene: TRBJ2-3; V gene: TRBV4-3; CDR3 protein: ASSRAVTDTQY
clone size: few; J gene: TRBJ2-5; V gene: TRBV29-1; CDR3 protein: SVGEWIGGANQETQY
clone size: few; J gene: TRBJ2-5; V gene: TRBV20-1; CDR3 protein: SANYREETQY
clone size: many; J gene: TRBJ2-1; V gene: TRBV21-1; CDR3 protein: ASSKSRLSRGTNEQF
clone size: many; J gene: TRBJ2-1; V gene: TRBV29-1; CDR3 protein: SVGIRGNEQF
clone size: NA; J gene: TRBJ2-7; V gene: TRBV28; CDR3 protein: ASSFVDSSYEQY
clone size: NA; J gene: TRBJ1-1; V gene: TRBV5-1; CDR3 protein: ASSFGEVAF
clone size: few; J gene: TRBJ1-4; V gene: TRBV6-1; CDR3 protein: ATFSFREEEKLF
clone size: many; J gene: TRBJ2-5; V gene: TRBV12-3/TRBV12-4; CDR3 protein: ASTRTSQETQY
clone size: NA; J gene: TRBJ2-1; V gene: TRBV4-1; CDR3 protein: ASSQDMATYNEQF
clone size: many; J gene: TRBJ2-3; V gene: TRBV11-3; CDR3 protein: ASSLVRDTPQY